The clone carrying this T cell receptor (beta chain) was seen at least ten times. V was cut by 4 bases and J by 6 bases, with 8 bases left in between. Per germline, CDR1 SEHNR and CDR2 FQNEAQ (reference sequence). The length of the CDR3 is 12 residues. An expansion of CD8+CD57+ cells by flow cytometry had been shown in patients chosen for sequencing. Genomic DNA templated the TCR beta VDJ and CDR3 profiling. Using its own MiXCR run on the reads, TCRdb lists one record per CDR3 protein. The profile covers a few hundred thousand distinct CDR3 sequences, with 70% to 85% appearing a single time and around 40% taken by the ten largest. This record comes from a study of CD8+CD57+ T cells in acquired aplastic anemia. On the study more broadly: Isolated CD4+ and CD8+ cells, once sorted, yielded DNA averaging about 3.4 ug.

Sequenced: sorted CD4+, CD8+, or CD8+CD57+ T cells (not recorded which) from PBMCs. The receptor was derived from a human donor with aplastic anemia. The chain employs TRBV7-9 and TRBJ2-3; D remains unclear. The CDR3 loop is CASSSGEDTQYF. The CDR3 bases are TGTGCCAGCAGCTCCGGAGAGGATACGCAGTATTTT.